This TCR beta chain was profiled in a study of OX40 agonist ivuxolimab in advanced cancers. Overall study: The treatment was a fully human IgG2 OX40 agonist, ivuxolimab.

Study-level points and caveats: Certain nonresponding patients likewise had low normalized T-cell clonal expansion.

V dropped 0 bases and J dropped 4 bases, with 11 bases sitting between them. Per the germline V gene, CDR1 is SGHTS and CDR2 is YDEGEE. This CDR3 is 15 amino acids long. As regards this clone: What it recognizes is unknown.

The protocol was immunoSEQ multiplex PCR, while the TCRdb copy is restricted to in-frame clones and leaves out a portion. The sample consists of approximately 90,000 clones, 88% of them appearing once. The chain uses TRBV5-8 and TRBJ1-5, with D tentatively TRBD1 (6 bases). Sample: CD4+ or CD8+ T cells sorted from blood, taken in a trial of the OX40 agonist ivuxolimab. The clonotype originates from an adult with an advanced solid tumor such as melanoma, head and neck, liver or kidney cancer. CDR3 in amino acids: CASSLADRGNQPQHF. The CDR3 region has the DNA TGTGCCAGCAGCTTGGCGGACAGAGGGAATCAGCCCCAGCATTTT.